This is a list of T cell receptor beta chains from one sample in a study of cytomegalovirus exposure and HLA in healthy donors. Libraries were prepared by immunoSEQ multiplex PCR; TCRdb keeps only in-frame clonotypes and omits some of them. The top ten hold roughly 3% of the sample, which has tens of thousands of clones, about three quarters seen once. Material: PBMCs. The receptors come from a man in his fifties or sixties in good health and CMV-seropositive. Each CDR3 is given with its conserved first and last residue.

V	J	CDR3
TRBV4-1	TRBJ2-7	CASSQAPNGAYEQYF
TRBV10-3	TRBJ1-2	CAISESFSTGRGDGYTF
TRBV7-8	TRBJ2-1	CASSPIGEQFF
TRBV18	TRBJ2-3	CASSSGLAVTDTQYF
TRBV7-2	TRBJ2-3	CASSYSGSFRAYTQYF
TRBV7-3	TRBJ2-6	CASSPLGWSGANGLTF
TRBV5-4	TRBJ1-2	CASSFREGYTF
TRBV5-6	TRBJ2-7	CASSLGTFTYEQYF
TRBV14	TRBJ2-3	CASSQVSSTDTQYF
TRBV7-9	TRBJ1-2	CASQTGGENGYTF
TRBV27	TRBJ2-7	CASSLTGGYEQYF
TRBV19	TRBJ2-4	CASSIPLGGQNIQYF
TRBV14	TRBJ2-1	CASSQALGEDNEQFF
TRBV5-1	TRBJ2-1	CASSSGTSGTDEQFF
TRBV11-3	TRBJ2-1	CASSFESGVVSDEQFF
TRBV7-2	TRBJ2-1	CASSLRGKVEQFF
TRBV19	TRBJ2-3	CASSSGQTDTDTQYF
TRBV27	TRBJ2-7	CASSLTGTGGSYEQYF
TRBV19	TRBJ2-5	CASRGARGRAEQETQYF
TRBV7-9	TRBJ2-3	CSSSLEGGRTDTQYF
TRBV30	TRBJ2-7	CAWSAPQGPYEQYF
TRBV19	TRBJ2-7	CASEGHSSYEQYF
TRBV6-1	TRBJ2-2	CASTTGVAGELFF
TRBV7-9	TRBJ2-4	CASSPGWGAKNSQYF
TRBV27	TRBJ1-1	CASSPMGQGVKDTEAFF
TRBV6-6	TRBJ1-1	CATTPAANTEAFF
TRBV6-4	TRBJ2-2	CASRTGDTGELFF
TRBV11-3	TRBJ1-2	CASSYRGGPGYGYTF
TRBV30	TRBJ1-6	CAWSLQGATVHF
TRBV27	TRBJ2-1	CASASGGLAFYNEQFF
TRBV18	TRBJ1-1	CASSPMDRLFEAFF
TRBV27	TRBJ2-1	CASTPGGLYNEQFF
TRBV4-3	TRBJ2-3	CASSQGSGRADTQYF
TRBV11-3	TRBJ2-7	CASSLGGASGASSYEQYF
TRBV6-5	TRBJ2-7	CASSYAGKYEQYF
TRBV7-2	TRBJ1-3	CASSPQGPSGNTIYF
TRBV6-1	TRBJ1-2	CASSEPGQGGYGYTF
TRBV6-5	TRBJ1-3	CASSYSRSGTGNTIYF
TRBV5-5	TRBJ1-1	CASSLNSMNTEAFF
TRBV6-1	TRBJ2-7	CASSPRQYEQYF
TRBV18	TRBJ1-1	CASSSGQGTANTEAFF
TRBV2	TRBJ2-4	CASTSGVAKNIQYF
TRBV4-1	TRBJ2-2	CASSQGTSGIIGELFF
TRBV13	TRBJ1-2	CASSLGGPGTGVILYGYTF
TRBV25-1	TRBJ2-1	CASSGDSTEYNEQFF
TRBV27	TRBJ2-6	CASSSALGSGANGLTF
TRBV27	TRBJ2-5	CASSLFGGNQETQYF
TRBV5-4	TRBJ2-1	CASRTGTSGRDEQFF
TRBV29-1	-	CSVGQGVPYEQYF
TRBV5-5	TRBJ2-1	CASSLRGRTTRAEQFF
TRBV18	TRBJ1-4	CASSPPNRGVATNEKLFF
TRBV29-1	TRBJ1-3	CSALQNGNTIYF
TRBV2	TRBJ2-1	CASSEAGGYNEQFF
TRBV5-1	TRBJ1-2	CASSLGGQGAVYGYTF
TRBV10-3	TRBJ2-2	CAISDGLAGATGELFF
TRBV19	TRBJ2-1	CASSTRSYNEQFF
TRBV30	TRBJ2-7	CAWSVGTGFWEQYF
TRBV7-8	TRBJ1-2	CASSPYSDSHSNYGYTF
TRBV19	TRBJ1-2	CASSVIRTDYGYTF
TRBV5-6	TRBJ2-7	CASSPSSSPTKQYF